The present T cell receptor beta chain was sequenced within a study of T cell responses to AZD1222 COVID-19 vaccine (dated by TCRdb to the early 2020s). In the study overall: AZD1222 recipients whose second dose came at about 4 weeks and those whose second dose came at about 12 weeks were combined into one group, since spike-specific TCR depth and breadth did not differ between the two schedules. TCR sequencing covered about 230 trial participants: approximately 200 given two doses of AZD1222 and approximately 26 given two doses of MenACWY control vaccine. Trial participants were enrolled into age subgroups of 18-55, 56-69 and 70-plus years, which contained approximately 150, 28 and 58 TCR-sequenced participants, respectively. Findings and caveats that apply to the study as a whole: Only 5 to 7 AZD1222 recipients were SARS-CoV-2 seropositive at baseline, limiting conclusions about previously exposed vaccinees. Because no day 14 peak-response samples were available, the repertoires could be characterized only after the peak T cell response. After two AZD1222 doses, both the breadth and the depth of spike-specific TCRs were significantly higher than at day 0 and than in MenACWY recipients. Nearly half of unique spike-specific TCRs reportedly recognized epitopes outside regions mutated in the B.1.351 and B.1.1.7 variants. Vaccine-associated CD4 TCRs spanned the whole spike protein, with dominant responses in regions 160-218 and 743-854. In the small 56-69-year group, the increase in depth fell short of significance, most likely because of low power. Participants were mostly white British and included more females than males, and it was suggested by the authors that clonal diversity may have been underestimated.

The CDR3 regions of human TCRbeta chains were analyzed by immunosequencing. In the authors' own workflow: TCRs in the repertoires were compared against a reference library of SARS-CoV-2-specific TCRs that had been generated with the MIRA antigen-specificity platform. Breadth meant the fraction of unique TCRs that were SARS-CoV-2-associated, whereas depth meant the fraction of total T cells that were SARS-CoV-2-associated. Using the MIRA data, each spike-specific TCR was mapped to the spike region that the TCR reacts to and placed in a CD4 or CD8 class. Log10-transformed breadth and depth values were compared by one-way ANOVA with Sidak's multiple comparisons tests. In TCRdb, the immuneACCESS table is reduced to in-frame sequences with V and J assigned. These tables do not hold every clone; where another copy was compared, an unresolved V gene accounts for under half, and the others remain unexplained. From that table come the V and J calls and clone size; the DNA was used to work out D and trimming. This sample gives some 150,000 clones in total; 90% of them show up just once. The ten largest account for roughly 3.1% of the sample.

In regard to this clone: What antigen it recognizes has not been identified. Per-base qualities were not stored, and no clone one base away is much larger.

The sample's time point label, decoded: baseline before first vaccination. Vaccinee samples came from UK trials COV001 and COV002, including a single-blind randomized controlled phase 2/3 trial of AZD1222 (ChAdOx1 nCoV-19) in healthy adults. Trial participant PBMC samples were collected at day 0 and day 28 after the second dose for TCRbeta chain sequencing. The clonotype was recovered from an adult in good health. The material sequenced was peripheral blood, taken on day 0 of AZD1222 vaccination.

For the CDR3, the sequence is CASSQGLAGVWYEQYF. The DNA is TGTGCCAGCAGCCAAGGATTAGCGGGAGTATGGTACGAGCAGTACTTC. This chain joins TRBV3-1 (or the pseudogene TRBV3-2) to TRBJ2-7, with TRBD2 identical over 9 junction bases. Looking up the germline V gene (reference sequence) yields CDR1 LGHDT and CDR2 YNNKEL. Trimming accounts for 1 base at V and 4 bases at J, while the number of junction bases matched to no gene is 8. Including cysteine and phenylalanine, the CDR3 has 16 amino acids. CDR3 DNA is the only sequence kept; it has 48 bases, read in frame from the first base.